The 22 T cell receptor beta chains given below trace back to one sample, sequenced in a study of blood T cell repertoires in COVID-19. Only in-frame clones appear in the TCRdb table, and some are missing; sequencing was by immunoSEQ multiplex PCR. In the table there are around 340,000 clones, around 88% of which are singletons. Sequencing used peripheral blood. The receptors come from a woman aged 60-70 years with COVID-19, enrolled during active disease.

The rearrangement links TRBV5-1 to TRBJ2-5, with D possibly being TRBD1 (6 bases). The CDR3 runs to 14 residues. The ends were cut back, 4 bases at V and 2 bases at J, with 12 bases in the middle. Germline CDR1 is SGHRS and CDR2 is YFSETQ. CDR3 protein: CASSPRQAQETQYF. The CDR3 DNA reads TGCGCCAGCAGCCCGAGACAGGCACAAGAGACCCAGTACTTC.

The V call is TRBV30, the J call TRBJ2-1; maybe TRBD1 (5 bases). Germline V gives CDR1 GTSNPN, CDR2 SVGIG (reference sequence). Between the trimmed V and J ends, which lost 8 bases and 2 bases, there was a span of 10 bases. The CDR3 spans 12 residues. CDR3 residues: CARGQTYNEQFF. For the CDR3, the DNA is TGTGCCCGCGGACAAACCTACAATGAGCAGTTCTTC.

CDR3 amino acids: CASSLGRGYQETQYF. In nucleotides, the CDR3 is TGCGCCAGCAGCTTGGGCAGGGGCTATCAAGAGACCCAGTACTTC. The chain joins TRBV5-1 to TRBJ2-5, with D perhaps TRBD1 (6 bases). The length of the CDR3 is 15 residues. The ends were cut back, 0 bases at V and 2 bases at J, with 11 bases in the middle. Germline V CDR1 and CDR2: SGHRS, YFSETQ. The full variable domain, rest sourced from reference TRBV5-1 and TRBJ2-5, is KAGVTQTPRYLIKTRGQQVTLSCSPISGHRSVSWYQQTPGQGLQFLFEYFSETQRNKGNFPGRFSGRQFSNSRSEMNVSTLELGDSALYLCASSLGRGYQETQYFGPGTRLLVL.

CDR3 in amino acids: CSVAQIEGTEAFF. CDR3 in DNA: TGCAGCGTTGCCCAAATCGAGGGAACTGAAGCTTTCTTT. The rearrangement links TRBV29-1 to TRBJ1-1; D not certain. Germline CDR1 SQVTM, CDR2 ANQGSEA. This CDR3 is built from 13 residues. The V and J ends lost 4 bases and 5 bases respectively, with 14 bases between them.

The chain employs TRBV9 and TRBJ1-1, with D perhaps matching TRBD1 (6 bases). This CDR3 has 15 residues. The V end was cut by 0 bases, the J end by 4 bases, with 13 bases between. CDR1 is SGDLS, CDR2 YYNGEE, per germline. The CDR3 protein is CASSVGQAHGTEAFF. CDR3 sequence (DNA): TGTGCCAGCAGCGTAGGACAGGCCCACGGCACTGAAGCTTTCTTT.

The CDR3 nucleotides read TGTGCCAGTAGATCCGGGACTAGCGGGGGCGATGAGCAGTTCTTC. This encodes CASRSGTSGGDEQFF. The V and J genes are TRBV19 and TRBJ2-1; 14 nucleotides match TRBD2. Per germline, CDR1 LNHDA and CDR2 SQIVND (reference sequence). J lost 8 bases, V lost 6 bases, and 6 bases had no gene match. The CDR3 totals 15 residues.

V is TRBV5-1 and J is TRBJ1-1; 8 nucleotides line up with TRBD1. Germline V CDR1 and CDR2: SGHRS, YFSETQ. V trimming: 4 bases; J trimming: 1 base; junction bases outside the gene matches: 6. The CDR3 runs to 15 residues. CDR3 loop: CASSTPDRGNTEAFF. CDR3 coding DNA: TGCGCCAGCAGCACGCCCGACAGGGGGAACACTGAAGCTTTCTTT.

The V and J genes are TRBV4-2 and TRBJ2-5; TRBD2 aligns across 13 bases. The germline V gene has CDR1 LGHNA and CDR2 YNFKEQ. The CDR3 totals 16 residues. J was trimmed by 7 bases and V by 0 bases; bases with no gene match: 5. The DNA for the CDR3 is TGTGCCAGCAGCCAAGATACTAGCGGGGGGGCCGGGACCCAGTACTTC. Protein: CASSQDTSGGAGTQYF.

The rearrangement uses TRBV9 and TRBJ2-5, with TRBD2 matching over 14 bases. Trimming took 3 bases from V and 1 from J; bases not matched to a gene: 5. CDR3 size: 17 residues. The germline gives CDR1 SGDLS, CDR2 YYNGEE. The CDR3 DNA is TGTGCCAGCAGCGCCGGACTAGCGGGGGGAATCCAAGAGACCCAGTACTTC. Its translation: CASSAGLAGGIQETQYF.

J is TRBJ2-3 and V is TRBV4-3; the D gene is possibly TRBD2 (6 bases). V lost 1 base and J lost 4, with 15 bases in between. CDR1 is LGHNA and CDR2 is YSLEER in the germline V gene. The CDR3 is made up of 16 amino acids. The CDR3 spells CASSQGAGGFSDTQYF. The CDR3 DNA reads as TGCGCCAGCAGCCAAGGCGCCGGGGGTTTTTCAGATACGCAGTATTTT.

This clone was detected once. The chain employs TRBV5-5 and TRBJ2-5, with a weak D call TRBD2 (6 bases). V gave up 4 bases and J gave up 1 base, with 8 bases separating them. The V gene's germline CDR1 is SGHKS and CDR2 YYEKEE (reference sequence). The CDR3 is 13 residues long. This chain's CDR3 is CASSRDSQETQYF. CDR3 nucleotides: TGTGCCAGCAGCCGGGACTCCCAAGAGACCCAGTACTTC.

The chain is built from TRBV18 and TRBJ2-7, with 9 bases that match TRBD2. CDR1 is KGHSH, CDR2 LQKENI, per germline. V lost 3 bases and J lost 5; bases outside the gene matches: 5. The CDR3 is 14 residues long. For the CDR3, the DNA is TGTGCCAGCTCACCGCCCGGGACTAGCCACGAGCAGTACTTC. It is translated as CASSPPGTSHEQYF.

The chain links TRBV5-6 to TRBJ1-1; D call uncertain. There are 14 residues in the CDR3. The V gene lost 0 bases and the J gene lost 7 bases, with 13 bases spanning the gap. Looked up from germline, CDR1 is SGHDT and CDR2 is YYEEEE. CDR3: CASSLVEGWVEAFF. CDR3 nucleotides: TGTGCCAGCAGCTTGGTGGAGGGCTGGGTTGAAGCTTTCTTT.

This chain joins TRBV24-1 and TRBJ1-1; no clear D. Germline lookup yields CDR1 KGHDR and CDR2 SFDVKD. The V end was cut by 6 bases, the J end by 4 bases, with 11 bases between. The CDR3 runs to 13 residues. CDR3 DNA sequence: TGTGCCACCAGTAATAACCCAGGCACTGAAGCTTTCTTT. This codes for CATSNNPGTEAFF.

The chain carries TRBV4-1 and TRBJ1-6, with 9 bases that match TRBD1. V lost 1 base and J lost 7; bases outside the gene matches: 2. The CDR3 is 15 amino acids. Germline V gives CDR1 MGHRA, CDR2 YSYEKL. CDR3 protein: CASSQGDRENSPLHF. Written as DNA, the CDR3 is TGCGCCAGCAGCCAAGGGGACAGGGAGAATTCACCCCTCCACTTT.

V usage is TRBV5-4 and J usage is TRBJ1-1; 11 nucleotides agree with TRBD1. The length of the CDR3 is 15 residues. Looked up from germline, CDR1 is SGHNT and CDR2 is YYREEE (reference sequence). V gave up 4 bases and J gave up 6 bases; unmatched junction bases: 8. CDR3 residues: CASSLGGTGGAEAFF. The CDR3 bases are TGTGCCAGCAGCCTAGGGGGGACAGGGGGAGCTGAAGCTTTCTTT.

The chain employs TRBV10-1 and TRBJ2-7, with 8 bases aligning to TRBD1. Unmatched junction bases numbered 7, after V lost 2 bases and J lost 7 bases. The CDR3 has 14 residues. Looked up from germline, CDR1 is WNHNN and CDR2 is SYGVQD (reference sequence). The CDR3 protein is CASSEGQGRDEQYF. In DNA, the CDR3 is TGCGCCAGCAGTGAGGGACAGGGAAGGGATGAGCAGTACTTC.

V usage is TRBV6-2 or TRBV6-3 and J usage is TRBJ1-5; no reliable D call. Germline assignment: CDR1 MNHEY and CDR2 SVGEGT. The CDR3 spans 14 residues. The V end was cut by 4 bases, the J end by 5 bases, with 12 bases between. CDR3: CASSLYSRDQPQHF. CDR3 DNA sequence: TGTGCCAGCAGTTTATACTCGCGGGATCAGCCCCAGCATTTT.

This rearrangement joins TRBV6-2 or TRBV6-3 to TRBJ2-2; D is perhaps TRBD1 (6 bases). Germline lookup yields CDR1 MNHEY and CDR2 SVGEGT. The CDR3 has 14 residues. The V and J ends lost 4 bases and 4 bases respectively, with 10 bases between them. The CDR3 sequence: CASSLTGSTGELFF. The CDR3 region has the DNA TGTGCCAGCAGTTTAACAGGGTCCACCGGGGAGCTGTTTTTT.

The rearrangement joins TRBV27 to TRBJ1-4, with TRBD1 matching over 7 bases. The germline gives CDR1 MNHEY, CDR2 SMNVEV (reference sequence). This CDR3 comprises 15 residues. V was pared by 5 bases and J by 6 bases, with 9 bases of the junction left unmatched. CDR3 loop: CASSPNRDSHEKLFF. Written as DNA, the CDR3 is TGTGCCAGCAGTCCCAACCGGGACAGTCATGAAAAACTGTTTTTT.

This chain connects TRBV7-2 to TRBJ1-1; D is unclear. Looked up from germline, CDR1 is SGHTA and CDR2 is FQGNSA. The CDR3 totals 15 residues. Trimming took off 1 base at V and 3 bases at J, with 12 bases between the two ends. This chain's CDR3 is CASSLGAGMDTEAFF. The CDR3 DNA sequence: TGTGCCAGCAGCTTAGGAGCGGGTATGGACACTGAAGCTTTCTTT.

The table lists this clone with a few counts. The V gene is TRBV7-2, the J gene TRBJ2-1, with 9 nucleotides matching TRBD2. V lost 2 bases to trimming and J lost 6 bases; unmatched junction nucleotides: 11. CDR3 length: 17 residues. In germline, CDR1 is SGHTA, CDR2 FQGNSA. The CDR3 spells CASSLNAGTSSRNEQFF. CDR3 in DNA: TGTGCCAGCAGCTTAAATGCAGGGACTAGCTCTCGCAATGAGCAGTTCTTC. The entire variable domain, with the rest obtained from reference TRBV7-2 and TRBJ2-1, is as follows: GAGVSQSPSNKVTEKGKDVELRCDPISGHTALYWYRQSLGQGLEFLIYFQGNSAPDKSGLPSDRFSAERTGGSVSTLTIQRTQQEDSAVYLCASSLNAGTSSRNEQFFGPGTRLTVL.